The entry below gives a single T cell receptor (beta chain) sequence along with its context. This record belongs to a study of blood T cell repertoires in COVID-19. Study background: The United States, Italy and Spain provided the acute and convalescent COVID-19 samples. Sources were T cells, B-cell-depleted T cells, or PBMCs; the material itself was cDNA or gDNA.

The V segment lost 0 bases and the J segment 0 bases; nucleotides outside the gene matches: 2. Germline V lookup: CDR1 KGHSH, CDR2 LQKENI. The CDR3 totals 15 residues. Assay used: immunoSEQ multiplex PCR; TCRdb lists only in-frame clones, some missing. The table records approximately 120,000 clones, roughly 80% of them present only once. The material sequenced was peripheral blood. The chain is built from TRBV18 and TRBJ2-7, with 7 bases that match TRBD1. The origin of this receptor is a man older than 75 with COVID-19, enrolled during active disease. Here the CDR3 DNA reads TGTGCCAGCTCACCACCTGGGACAGTCTCCTACGAGCAGTACTTC. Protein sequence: CASSPPGTVSYEQYF.